The clone carrying this TCR beta chain has only a few counts. In TCRdb, the 5' RACE reads were re-called with MiXCR into one record per CDR3 protein. The table has about 470,000 distinct CDR3 sequences, 20% to 25% seen once. This sample is drawn from a study of identical twins. The CDR3 has 17 amino acids. Germline values: CDR1 SGHTA, CDR2 FQGNSA. V gave up 2 bases and J gave up 2 bases, with 16 bases separating them. The same data also went into a second study, on T cells expressing NK-cell markers. That source notes: The TCR beta repertoires originated in sorted CD3+CD56+NKG2C+, CD3+CD56+NKG2C- and CD3+CD56-NKG2C+ T cells. Dominant NKG2C+ clonotype frequencies of about 1.0-7.0% of CD8+ T cells were measured in 5 or 6 donors. Dominance of the CD3+CD56-NKG2C+ fraction by these clonotypes also held in several donors.

The sample comprised CD4+ T cells sorted from blood. The source is a woman aged 18-29 years in good health. The rearrangement joins TRBV7-2 to TRBJ2-1; D possibly corresponds to TRBD1 (6 bases). CDR3 sequence (DNA): TGTGCCAGCAGCTTAAGAAGTAGGACAGACCCCTACAATGAGCAGTTCTTC. Translating it yields CASSLRSRTDPYNEQFF. Looking up the rest from reference TRBV7-2 and TRBJ2-1 gives the full variable domain: GAGVSQSPSNKVTEKGKDVELRCDPISGHTALYWYRQSLGQGLEFLIYFQGNSAPDKSGLPSDRFSAERTGGSVSTLTIQRTQQEDSAVYLCASSLRSRTDPYNEQFFGPGTRLTVL.